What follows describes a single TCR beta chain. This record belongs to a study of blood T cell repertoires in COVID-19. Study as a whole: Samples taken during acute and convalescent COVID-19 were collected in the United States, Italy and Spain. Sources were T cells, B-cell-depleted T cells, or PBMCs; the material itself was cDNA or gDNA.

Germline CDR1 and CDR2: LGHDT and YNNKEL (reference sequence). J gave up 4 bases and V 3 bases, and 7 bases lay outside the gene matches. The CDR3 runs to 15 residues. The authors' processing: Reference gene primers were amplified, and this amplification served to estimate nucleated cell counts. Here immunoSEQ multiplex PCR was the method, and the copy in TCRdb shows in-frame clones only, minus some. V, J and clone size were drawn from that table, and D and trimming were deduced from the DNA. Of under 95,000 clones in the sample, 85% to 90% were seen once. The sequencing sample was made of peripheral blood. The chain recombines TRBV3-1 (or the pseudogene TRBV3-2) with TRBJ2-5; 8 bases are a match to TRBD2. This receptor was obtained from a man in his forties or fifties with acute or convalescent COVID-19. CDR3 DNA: TGTGCCAGCAGCCACCCCGGGACTAGAGGAGAGACCCAGTACTTC. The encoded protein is CASSHPGTRGETQYF.